A selection of T cell receptor beta chains follows, all from one sample in a study of memory CD4+ T cells and cytomegalovirus serostatus. Profiling relied on immunoSEQ multiplex PCR, and the TCRdb table lists in-frame clones only, not all of them. Of 50,000 or so clones detected, around 79% appear once; the ten largest clones hold about 0.82%. The sequencing sample was made of memory CD4+ T cells from blood. Every receptor here comes from an adult in good health and CMV-seronegative. Both conserved end residues are part of each CDR3. The D gene is left open where the match is weak. Some rows have no size entry. The others give once, few or many, or a class for an expanded clone.

D: TRBD1; V: TRBV6-1; J: TRBJ1-4; size: NA; DNA: TGTGCCAGCAGGTACAGGGGACGAAATGAAAAACTGTTTTTT; CDR3: CASRYRGRNEKLFF
D: NA; V: TRBV5-6; J: TRBJ1-4; size: NA; DNA: TGTGCCAGCAGCTCGCAGGGACCGGGCGGATACGAAAAACTGTTTTTT; CDR3: CASSSQGPGGYEKLFF
D: NA; V: TRBV7-2; J: TRBJ1-1; size: few; DNA: TGTGCCAGCAGCTTAGGTGACAGGAGAAACACTGAAGCTTTCTTT; CDR3: CASSLGDRRNTEAFF
D: NA; V: TRBV2; J: TRBJ1-1; size: NA; DNA: TGTGCCAGCAGGACTGACCGGGACACTGAAGCTTTCTTT; CDR3: CASRTDRDTEAFF
D: NA; V: TRBV28; J: TRBJ2-5; size: NA; DNA: TGTGCCAGCAGTTTTGGGGCTAGCGCCCAAGAGACCCAGTACTTC; CDR3: CASSFGASAQETQYF
D: TRBD1; V: TRBV28; J: TRBJ2-7; size: NA; DNA: TGTGCCAGCAGTATATGGGACAGGGGTAGATACGAGCAGTACTTC; CDR3: CASSIWDRGRYEQYF
D: NA; V: TRBV18; J: TRBJ2-2; size: NA; DNA: TGTGCCAGCTCGTCGAACTCCGTGACCCTCACCGGGGAGCTGTTTTTT; CDR3: CASSSNSVTLTGELFF
D: TRBD1; V: TRBV18; J: TRBJ1-1; size: NA; DNA: TGTGCCAGCTCGGGACAGGGGGTTATGGGGACTGAAGCTTTCTTT; CDR3: CASSGQGVMGTEAFF
D: TRBD1; V: TRBV5-1; J: TRBJ1-2; size: NA; DNA: TGCGCCAGCAGCTCAGACGGTACAGGGGGCTATGGCTACACCTTC; CDR3: CASSSDGTGGYGYTF
D: TRBD1; V: TRBV5-4; J: TRBJ1-2; size: once; DNA: TGTGCCAGCAGCTTACAGGGGGCCAGCTATGGCTACACCTTC; CDR3: CASSLQGASYGYTF
D: NA; V: TRBV9; J: TRBJ1-4; size: NA; DNA: TGTGCCAGCAGCGTAGAGCCTAGAAATGAAAAACTGTTTTTT; CDR3: CASSVEPRNEKLFF
D: TRBD1; V: TRBV18; J: TRBJ1-1; size: NA; DNA: TGTGCCAGCTCACCGACGACAGGGATAAACACTGAAGCTTTCTTT; CDR3: CASSPTTGINTEAFF
D: TRBD1; V: TRBV7-9; J: TRBJ1-4; size: NA; DNA: TGTGCCAGCAGCTTCGGGACAGGGCAGCATAAACTGTTTTTT; CDR3: CASSFGTGQHKLFF
D: NA; V: TRBV4-1; J: TRBJ2-1; size: NA; DNA: TGCGCCAGCAGCCAAGATCTACGAGGGAATGAGCAGTTCTTC; CDR3: CASSQDLRGNEQFF
D: TRBD1; V: TRBV7-9; J: TRBJ2-1; size: NA; DNA: TGTGCCAGCAGCATATGGCGGGACAGGCTCTACAATGAGCAGTTCTTC; CDR3: CASSIWRDRLYNEQFF
D: NA; V: TRBV2; J: TRBJ1-2; size: NA; DNA: TGTGCCAGCAGTACAGACGCCTGGGGCTACACCTTC; CDR3: CASSTDAWGYTF
D: NA; V: TRBV15; J: TRBJ2-7; size: once; DNA: TGTGCCACCAGCAGAGATCGAGGCGAGCAGTACTTC; CDR3: CATSRDRGEQYF
D: TRBD2; V: TRBV30; J: TRBJ2-5; size: NA; DNA: TGTGCCTGGAACGGTAGGACTAGCGGGAGAAGTTTGAAGACCCAGTACTTC; CDR3: CAWNGRTSGRSLKTQYF
D: NA; V: TRBV2; J: TRBJ2-6; size: NA; DNA: TGTGCCAGCAGTGCTGGGGCCAACGTCCTGACTTTC; CDR3: CASSAGANVLTF
D: NA; V: TRBV9; J: TRBJ2-2; size: NA; DNA: TGTGCCAGCAGCGTAGAAGTCACTAGCAACACCGGGGAGCTGTTTTTT; CDR3: CASSVEVTSNTGELFF
D: TRBD2; V: TRBV30; J: TRBJ2-2; size: NA; DNA: TGTGCCTGGACTAGCGGGAGCGGCACCGGGGAGCTGTTTTTT; CDR3: CAWTSGSGTGELFF
D: TRBD1; V: TRBV25-1; J: TRBJ1-2; size: NA; DNA: TGTGCCAGCAGTCCCCCCGGGACAGTCAGCTATGGCTACACCTTC; CDR3: CASSPPGTVSYGYTF
D: TRBD2; V: TRBV7-9; J: TRBJ2-1; size: NA; DNA: TGTGCCAGCAGCTTAGGGACTAGCCCCAATGAGCAGTTCTTC; CDR3: CASSLGTSPNEQFF
D: TRBD2; V: TRBV4-1; J: TRBJ2-1; size: NA; DNA: TGCGCCAGCAGCCTCCCCTCCTCTCTAGCGGGAGTCACCCCGTACAATGAGCAGTTCTTC; CDR3: CASSLPSSLAGVTPYNEQFF
D: NA; V: TRBV4-1; J: TRBJ2-3; size: once; DNA: TGCGCCAGCCGTGGAGTTAAAGATACGCAGTATTTT; CDR3: CASRGVKDTQYF
D: NA; V: TRBV7-9; J: TRBJ1-1; size: NA; DNA: TGTGCCAGCAGCTCAGAATCGGGGGCGGAAGCTTTCTTT; CDR3: CASSSESGAEAFF
D: TRBD1; V: TRBV2; J: TRBJ2-2; size: NA; DNA: TGTGCCAGCAGCCCTTCCCTAACCGCACAGGGGGCCGGGGAGCTGTTTTTT; CDR3: CASSPSLTAQGAGELFF
D: TRBD1; V: TRBV5-1; J: TRBJ1-1; size: NA; DNA: TGCGCCAGCAGCATTAACCCAGGGGGGATGAACACTGAAGCTTTCTTT; CDR3: CASSINPGGMNTEAFF
D: TRBD1; V: TRBV7-6; J: TRBJ2-7; size: NA; DNA: TGTGCCAGCAGCTTAGGGACAGGGTTGGACGAGCAGTACTTC; CDR3: CASSLGTGLDEQYF
D: TRBD2; V: TRBV18; J: TRBJ2-1; size: NA; DNA: TGTGCCAGCTCACCTTCGACTAGCGGGGGGTTCTCCTACAATGAGCAGTTCTTC; CDR3: CASSPSTSGGFSYNEQFF
D: NA; V: TRBV27; J: TRBJ1-3; size: NA; DNA: TGTGCCAGCGGATACAGCTCTGGAAACACCATATATTTT; CDR3: CASGYSSGNTIYF
D: NA; V: TRBV6-5; J: TRBJ2-7; size: NA; DNA: TGTGCCAGCAGTTACTCACCAGATTTCTACGAGCAGTACTTC; CDR3: CASSYSPDFYEQYF
D: NA; V: TRBV7-2; J: TRBJ2-3; size: NA; DNA: TGTGCCAGCAGCTTGGCAGATACGCAGTATTTT; CDR3: CASSLADTQYF
D: TRBD2; V: TRBV11-2; J: TRBJ2-2; size: once; DNA: TGTGCCAGCAGCTTATCGATGGGGGGGGCCGGGGAGCTGTTTTTT; CDR3: CASSLSMGGAGELFF
D: NA; V: TRBV27; J: TRBJ1-5; size: few; DNA: TGTGCCAGCAGTAGGAAGGCAGGACAGAGAAATCAGCCCCAGCATTTT; CDR3: CASSRKAGQRNQPQHF
D: TRBD2; V: TRBV5-4; J: TRBJ2-3; size: NA; DNA: TGTGCCAGCAGCTCCGCCGGGACTAGCGGGGCAGATACGCAGTATTTT; CDR3: CASSSAGTSGADTQYF
D: TRBD2; V: TRBV9; J: TRBJ2-3; size: NA; DNA: TGTGCCAGCAGCGTAGGACTAGCGGGGGGCACAGATACGCAGTATTTT; CDR3: CASSVGLAGGTDTQYF